This T cell receptor (beta chain) was profiled in a study of human T cells and chemical hapten exposure. Across the whole study: DPC at 0.01% went onto the upper back in patch tests, read at 6 days.

This CDR3 has 15 amino acids. CDR1 is SGHNT and CDR2 is YYREEE in the germline V gene (reference sequence). V lost 0 bases to trimming and J lost 5 bases; unmatched junction nucleotides: 7. TCRdb independently ran MiXCR on the RACE reads; one entry per CDR3 protein. Of roughly 60,000 distinct CDR3 sequences listed, around 6.6% are singletons. About this clonotype: Its specificity is unknown.

Broader study findings: TCRs exceeding 1 in 1000 frequency stayed unchanged with DPC sensitization. Relative to control repertoires, expanded TCRs gave rise to significantly more large CDR3 similarity clusters.

The time point: pre-sensitization, week 0. The treatment here: therapeutic diphenylcyclopropenone sensitization with weekly scalp DPC. Non-pregnant alopecia patients aged 18 to 70, suitable for DPC therapy. The clonotype originates from a woman in her thirties with alopecia areata. Some clones in this sample may be carry-over from other donors' samples. This sequence joins TRBV5-4 and TRBJ1-1; TRBD1 matches 7 bases. The sample was whole blood, taken in connection with sensitization to the hapten diphenylcyclopropenone (DPC). The CDR3 is CASSLVQGLGTEAFF. The CDR3 DNA sequence: TGTGCCAGCAGCTTGGTACAGGGGTTAGGGACTGAAGCTTTCTTT.